A single sample is the source of the 28 T cell receptor beta chains below, sequenced in a study of T cell changes during pregnancy in multiple sclerosis. The protocol was immunoSEQ multiplex PCR, while the TCRdb copy is restricted to in-frame clones and leaves out a portion. Of over 60,000 clones listed, 91% are singletons. The sequences come from peripheral blood, collected in the third trimester of pregnancy. The receptors come from a female donor in good health, enrolled as a control in a pregnancy study.

The V gene is TRBV10-3, the J gene TRBJ2-5; D might be TRBD1 (5 bases). CDR3 length equals 14 residues. Trimming stripped 2 bases from V and 3 bases from J, with 10 bases between. Germline CDR1 and CDR2: ENHRY and SYGVKD. DNA for the CDR3: TGTGCCATCAGTGAGGGGCAGGGAAAAGAGACCCAGTACTTC. Translated, it gives CAISEGQGKETQYF.

The gene calls are TRBV5-1 and TRBJ1-2; TRBD1 aligns across 7 bases. The junction had 6 bases not matched to a gene; V was cut back by 0 bases and J by 7 bases. Germline V gene data show CDR1 as SGHRS and CDR2 as YFSETQ. CDR3 size: 14 residues. The CDR3 DNA is TGCGCCAGCAGCTTGGCCGGCAGGGGGTCTGGCTACACCTTC. This codes for CASSLAGRGSGYTF.

The chain is built from TRBV9 and TRBJ1-4, with 8 bases identical to TRBD1. The V segment lost 4 bases and the J segment 10 bases; nucleotides outside the gene matches: 9. The CDR3 is made up of 14 amino acids. The V gene's germline CDR1 is SGDLS and CDR2 YYNGEE. In DNA form, the CDR3 reads TGTGCCAGCAGCATTGGGGGGACAGGCCGAAAACTGTTTTTT. Protein product: CASSIGGTGRKLFF.

This rearrangement joins TRBV11-3 to TRBJ2-1; TRBD2 aligns across 7 bases. The V segment lost 8 bases and the J segment 3 bases; nucleotides outside the gene matches: 7. From germline, CDR1 is SGHNT and CDR2 YENEEA. The length of the CDR3 is 14 residues. The CDR3 sequence: CASRASGLYNEQFF. CDR3 sequence (DNA): TGTGCCAGCCGCGCTAGCGGCCTCTACAATGAGCAGTTCTTC.

V usage is TRBV28 and J usage is TRBJ2-7, with D possibly being TRBD2 (6 bases). Germline V gene lookup returns CDR1 MDHEN and CDR2 SYDVKM. The CDR3 covers 14 residues. V was clipped by 2 bases and J by 0 bases, with 8 bases between them. The CDR3 DNA reads as TGTGCCAGCAGTTTACGGGGAGGCTCCTACGAGCAGTACTTC. It codes for CASSLRGGSYEQYF.

This chain uses TRBV5-1 with TRBJ2-5; 8 nucleotides align to TRBD2. Germline V CDR1 and CDR2: SGHRS, YFSETQ. The CDR3 contains 14 residues. Losses at the gene ends were 4 bases for V and 0 bases for J; bases not matched to a gene: 2. As DNA, the CDR3 is TGCGCCAGCAGCGGCGGGGGGTACCAAGAGACCCAGTACTTC. Its protein is CASSGGGYQETQYF.

The chain uses TRBV11-3 and TRBJ2-7, with D possibly TRBD2 on 6 matching bases. The V end lost 5 bases, the J end lost 5 bases, and 16 bases lay between the germline ends. Germline V gives CDR1 SGHNT, CDR2 YENEEA. CDR3 length equals 14 residues. CDR3 residues: CASSLPGQRDEQYF. CDR3 nucleotide sequence: TGTGCCAGCAGCCTACCGGGCCAGCGGGACGAGCAGTACTTC.

The CDR3 is CAGGGRIYEQYF. Here the CDR3 DNA reads TGTGCCGGGGGGGGACGGATTTACGAGCAGTACTTC. V is TRBV6-1 and J is TRBJ2-7; TRBD2 matches at 7 bases. This CDR3 comprises 12 residues. Unmatched junction bases numbered 8, after V lost 11 bases and J lost 4 bases. Germline values: CDR1 MNHNS, CDR2 SASEGT.

CDR3 in DNA: TGTGCCAGCAGCCCGGGAGTCTCGAATGCAGATACGCAGTATTTT. This translates into CASSPGVSNADTQYF. This chain uses TRBV11-2 with TRBJ2-3, with D possibly matching TRBD2 (6 bases). Germline V lookup: CDR1 SGHAT, CDR2 FQNNGV. V shed 5 bases and J shed 4 bases, with 16 bases lying between them. This CDR3 has 15 amino acids.

V usage is TRBV7-2 and J usage is TRBJ2-5; 7 bases agree with TRBD2. V lost 0 bases to trimming and J lost 5 bases; unmatched junction nucleotides: 21. CDR1 is SGHTA, CDR2 FQGNSA, per germline. This CDR3 comprises 20 residues. In nucleotides, the CDR3 is TGTGCCAGCAGCTTAGCCTTCAAAAACCGACTTGCGGGAGTCTCGGAGACCCAGTACTTC. This gives the protein CASSLAFKNRLAGVSETQYF.

The rearrangement joins TRBV11-3 to TRBJ2-3, with D unresolved. CDR1 is SGHNT and CDR2 is YENEEA in the germline V gene. This CDR3 has 15 amino acids. Trimming removed 1 base from V and 1 base from J, with 9 bases in between. CDR3 residues: CASSLGTHGTDTQYF. CDR3 sequence (DNA): TGTGCCAGCAGCTTAGGTACTCATGGCACAGATACGCAGTATTTT. Drawing the rest from reference TRBV11-3 and TRBJ2-3, the complete variable domain is EAGVVQSPRYKIIEKKQPVAFWCNPISGHNTLYWYLQNLGQGPELLIRYENEEAVDDSQLPKDRFSAERLKGVDSTLKIQPAELGDSAVYLCASSLGTHGTDTQYFGPGTRLTVL.

The chain uses TRBV5-1 and TRBJ2-5, with 14 bases lining up with TRBD2. CDR3 size: 16 residues. Losses at the gene ends were 3 bases for V and 5 bases for J; bases not matched to a gene: 6. The germline V gene encodes CDR1 SGHRS and CDR2 YFSETQ. As DNA, the CDR3 is TGCGCCAGCAGCTCCGGGGGGACTAGCGGGGGCGAGACCCAGTACTTC. Encoded protein: CASSSGGTSGGETQYF.

This chain connects TRBV6-1 to TRBJ2-5, with 9 bases matching TRBD1. Germline values: CDR1 MNHNS, CDR2 SASEGT. The CDR3 loop spans 14 amino acids. V gave up 6 bases and J gave up 4 bases; unmatched junction bases: 6. The DNA for the CDR3 is TGTGCCAGCAGAACACAGGGGGCAGGAGAGACCCAGTACTTC. This sequence encodes CASRTQGAGETQYF.

The chain links TRBV18 to TRBJ1-1, with TRBD1 matching 9 bases. Per the germline V gene, CDR1 is KGHSH and CDR2 is LQKENI. The CDR3 loop spans 16 amino acids. V lost 1 base to trimming and J lost 3 bases; unmatched junction nucleotides: 6. The CDR3 region is CASSPRTGEADTEAFF. Written as DNA, the CDR3 is TGTGCCAGCTCACCACGGACAGGGGAGGCGGACACTGAAGCTTTCTTT.

The chain uses TRBV7-9 and TRBJ2-7, with D unresolved. The CDR3 has 12 amino acids. In germline, CDR1 is SEHNR, CDR2 FQNEAQ (reference sequence). The V end lost 0 bases, the J end lost 5 bases, and 5 bases lay between the germline ends. CDR3 sequence: CASSLAQNEQYF. The CDR3 DNA reads TGTGCCAGCAGCTTAGCGCAGAACGAGCAGTACTTC. The whole variable domain, remainder taken from reference TRBV7-9 and TRBJ2-7, is DTGVSQNPRHKITKRGQNVTFRCDPISEHNRLYWYRQTLGQGPEFLTYFQNEAQLEKSRLLSDRFSAERPKGSFSTLEIQRTEQGDSAMYLCASSLAQNEQYFGPGTRLTVT.

This chain joins TRBV5-8 and TRBJ2-4; weak D call: TRBD2 (5 bases). V was clipped by 0 bases and J by 7 bases, with 8 bases between them. CDR1 is SGHTS, CDR2 YDEGEE, per germline. This CDR3 is 13 amino acids long. The CDR3 DNA is TGTGCCAGCAGCTTGGGCGGGTCCAACATTCAGTACTTC. As protein: CASSLGGSNIQYF.

This clone came up a few times. This chain uses TRBV6-5 with TRBJ1-1; D is uncertain. V was clipped by 10 bases and J by 7 bases, with 13 bases between them. Germline CDR1 MNHEY, CDR2 SVGAGI. The CDR3 loop spans 11 amino acids. The CDR3 DNA is TGTGCCACTCTAAGAGAGAGTGAAGCTTTCTTT. Translating gives CATLRESEAFF.

The chain employs TRBV6-5 and TRBJ2-1, with TRBD2 matching over 8 bases. The CDR3 consists of 16 residues. The V gene end was trimmed by 2 bases and the J gene end by 2 bases; junction bases not matched to a gene: 5. Germline V lookup: CDR1 MNHEY, CDR2 SVGAGI. Here the CDR3 reads CASSYEGGRTYNEQFF. For the CDR3, the DNA is TGTGCCAGCAGTTACGAAGGCGGGAGGACCTACAATGAGCAGTTCTTC.

The chain employs TRBV7-8 and TRBJ1-3; D uncertain. Trimming stripped 2 bases from V and 0 bases from J, with 11 bases between. The CDR3 sequence is 16 residues long. Germline CDR1 is SGHVS and CDR2 is FQNEAQ. CDR3 sequence: CASSLSHPGSGNTIYF. In DNA, the CDR3 is TGTGCCAGCAGCTTATCTCATCCAGGCTCTGGAAACACCATATATTTT.

This rearrangement joins TRBV19 to TRBJ2-1; D may be TRBD2 (7 bases). The V gene lost 5 bases and the J gene lost 9 bases, with 17 bases spanning the gap. Germline lookup yields CDR1 LNHDA and CDR2 SQIVND (reference sequence). The CDR3 totals 14 residues. DNA for the CDR3: TGTGCCAGTAGTTTTCTAGGGGGGGCCCTTGAGCAGTTCTTC. The encoded protein is CASSFLGGALEQFF.

CDR3 sequence (DNA): TGTGCCAGCAGTTTGGGGGGGCGGAATGAGCAGTTCTTC. Protein product: CASSLGGRNEQFF. The chain uses TRBV28 and TRBJ2-1, with TRBD2 as a possible D gene (7 bases). CDR1 is MDHEN and CDR2 is SYDVKM in the germline V gene. With 3 bases removed from V and 7 bases from J, the gap between germline ends came to 10 bases. CDR3 length: 13 residues.

The chain employs TRBV5-6 and TRBJ2-7; 9 bases agree with TRBD2. V lost 6 bases, J lost 5 bases, and 15 bases stayed unmatched. Germline CDR1 is SGHDT and CDR2 is YYEEEE. This CDR3 contains 16 residues. The CDR3 reads CASTGRVAIAGDEQYF. Here the CDR3 DNA reads TGTGCCAGCACCGGTCGGGTTGCGATAGCGGGGGACGAGCAGTACTTC. The full variable domain, completed using reference TRBV5-6 and TRBJ2-7, is DAGVTQSPTHLIKTRGQQVTLRCSPKSGHDTVSWYQQALGQGPQFIFQYYEEEERQRGNFPDRFSGHQFPNYSSELNVNALLLGDSALYLCASTGRVAIAGDEQYFGPGTRLTVT.

This chain uses TRBV6-1 with TRBJ1-3; TRBD1 matches 10 bases. Germline V gene sequence: CDR1 MNHNS, CDR2 SASEGT. This CDR3 is 14 amino acids long. Trimming removed 4 bases from V and 4 bases from J; junction bases left unmatched: 1. The chain's CDR3 is CASSVTGGGNTIYF. The CDR3 region has the DNA TGTGCCAGCAGTGTGACAGGGGGCGGAAACACCATATATTTT.

This chain links TRBV6-5 with TRBJ2-5, with D perhaps TRBD1 (6 bases). V was clipped by 5 bases and J by 7 bases, with 20 bases between them. Germline V gene lookup returns CDR1 MNHEY and CDR2 SVGAGI. The CDR3 is made up of 15 amino acids. The CDR3 loop reads CASSAPGTTPPTQYF. CDR3 nucleotides: TGTGCCAGCAGTGCCCCCGGGACAACCCCACCGACCCAGTACTTC.

The V call is TRBV6-4, the J call TRBJ1-1, with D unclear. Germline lookup yields CDR1 MRHNA and CDR2 SNTAGT. Trimming cost V 5 bases and J 5 bases, with 12 bases left between them. This CDR3 comprises 13 residues. CDR3 sequence: CASSSYTGTEAFF. In nucleotides, the CDR3 is TGTGCCAGCAGTTCCTACACGGGAACTGAAGCTTTCTTT.

This chain joins TRBV30 and TRBJ1-2, with D hard to call. Germline lookup yields CDR1 GTSNPN and CDR2 SVGIG (reference sequence). The CDR3 runs 13 residues. Trimming took off 5 bases at V and 6 bases at J, with 16 bases between the two ends. The CDR3 DNA is TGTGCCTGGGCCCCCGTTGGGAGGGATGGCTACACCTTC. It yields the protein CAWAPVGRDGYTF.

The chain employs TRBV25-1 and TRBJ1-2; D is perhaps TRBD1 (6 bases). Germline V CDR1 and CDR2: MGHDK, SYGVNS. This CDR3 is built from 12 residues. V lost 1 base, J lost 6 bases, and 6 bases lay in between. The CDR3 DNA reads TGTGCCAGCAGTGAATGGACAGATGGCTACACCTTC. Its protein is CASSEWTDGYTF.

CDR3 coding DNA: TGTGCCAGCAGTTACTCTGGCGGGAGCTACGAGCAGTACTTC. Translated, it gives CASSYSGGSYEQYF. The rearrangement uses TRBV6-6 and TRBJ2-7, with TRBD2 matching over 7 bases. Germline CDR1 and CDR2: MNHNY and SVGAGI (reference sequence). After removal of 0 bases from V and 3 bases from J, the junction contained 2 bases not matched to a gene. This CDR3 contains 14 residues.